Included here is one T cell receptor beta chain sequence, with context. Its antigen remains unidentified. An end of the junction differs from the germline gene, which may be a read error. The entirety of the isolated RNA underwent reverse transcription, so expressed TCRB transcripts were sequenced. Data came from immunoSEQ multiplex PCR; TCRdb stores just in-frame clones and leaves some out. In the table there are over 500,000 clones, about 16% of which are singletons. The source of the sample is a study of beta chain features in type 1 diabetes. Study results and limitations: The study found fewer insertions and more deletions at VDJ junctions in type 1 diabetes patients.

Germline assignment: CDR1 ENHRY and CDR2 SYGVKD. The CDR3 loop spans 13 amino acids. This chain links TRBV10-3 with TRBJ2-7, with 7 positions matching TRBD2. The sequenced sample consisted of naive CD4+ T cells from blood. This clonotype was obtained from a man younger than 30 in good health. Written as DNA, the CDR3 is TGTGCCATCAGTGAGTCACCAATCGGGACTACTAGATTC. It encodes CAISESPIGTTRF.